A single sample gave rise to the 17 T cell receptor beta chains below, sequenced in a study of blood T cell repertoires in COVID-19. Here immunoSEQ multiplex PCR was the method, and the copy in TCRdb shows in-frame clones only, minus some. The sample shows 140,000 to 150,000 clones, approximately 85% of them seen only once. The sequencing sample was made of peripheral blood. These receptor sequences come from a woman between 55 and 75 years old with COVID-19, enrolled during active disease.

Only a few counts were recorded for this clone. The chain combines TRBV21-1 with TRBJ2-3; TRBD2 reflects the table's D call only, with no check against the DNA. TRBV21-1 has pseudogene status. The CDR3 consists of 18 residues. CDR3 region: CASSKDRGETSCTDTQYF. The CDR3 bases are TGTGCCAGCAGCAAAGACCGAGGCGAGACTAGCTGCACAGATACGCAGTATTTT.

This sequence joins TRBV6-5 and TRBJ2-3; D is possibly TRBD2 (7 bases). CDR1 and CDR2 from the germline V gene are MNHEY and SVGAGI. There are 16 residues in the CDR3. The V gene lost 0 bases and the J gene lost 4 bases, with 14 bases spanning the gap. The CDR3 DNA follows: TGTGCCAGCAGTTACTCGGGGTGGGGGGGCTCAGATACGCAGTATTTT. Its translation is CASSYSGWGGSDTQYF.

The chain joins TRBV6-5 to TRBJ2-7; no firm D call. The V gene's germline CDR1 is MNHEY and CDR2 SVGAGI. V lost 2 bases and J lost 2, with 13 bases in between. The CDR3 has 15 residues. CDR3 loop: CASSYDAGEPYEQYF. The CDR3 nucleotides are TGTGCCAGCAGTTACGACGCAGGCGAACCCTACGAGCAGTACTTC.

The CDR3 reads CASRGLAGGPDTQYF. CDR3 DNA: TGTGCCAGCAGAGGTCTAGCGGGGGGGCCAGATACGCAGTATTTT. The chain recombines TRBV9 with TRBJ2-3; 12 bases line up with TRBD2. The CDR3 runs to 15 residues. CDR1 is SGDLS and CDR2 is YYNGEE in the germline V gene. Trimming cost V 5 bases and J 4 bases; bases outside gene matches: 5.

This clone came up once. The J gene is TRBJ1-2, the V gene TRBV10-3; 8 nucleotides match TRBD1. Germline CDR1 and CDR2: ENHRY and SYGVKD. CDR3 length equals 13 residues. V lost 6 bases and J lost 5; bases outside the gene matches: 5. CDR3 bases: TGTGCCATCAGGGCCACAGGGGGATATGGCTACACCTTC. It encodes CAIRATGGYGYTF.

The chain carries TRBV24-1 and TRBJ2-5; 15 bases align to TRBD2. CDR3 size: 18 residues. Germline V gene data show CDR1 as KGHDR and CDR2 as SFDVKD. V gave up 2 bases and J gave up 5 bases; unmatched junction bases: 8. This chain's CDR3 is CATSDSRTSGGAVETQYF. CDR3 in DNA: TGTGCCACCAGTGATTCACGGACTAGCGGGGGGGCGGTGGAGACCCAGTACTTC.

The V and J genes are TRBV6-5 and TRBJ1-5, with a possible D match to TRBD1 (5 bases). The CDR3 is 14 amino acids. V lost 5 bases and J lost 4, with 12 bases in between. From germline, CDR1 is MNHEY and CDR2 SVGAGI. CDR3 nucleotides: TGTGCCAGCAGTAAGCGCCAGGGAAATCAGCCCCAGCATTTT. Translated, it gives CASSKRQGNQPQHF.

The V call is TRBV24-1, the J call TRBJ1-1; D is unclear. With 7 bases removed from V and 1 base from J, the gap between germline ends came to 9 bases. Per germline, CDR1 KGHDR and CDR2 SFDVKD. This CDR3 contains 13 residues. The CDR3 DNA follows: TGTGCCACCAGAATCCCAGGGAACACTGAAGCTTTCTTT. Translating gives CATRIPGNTEAFF.

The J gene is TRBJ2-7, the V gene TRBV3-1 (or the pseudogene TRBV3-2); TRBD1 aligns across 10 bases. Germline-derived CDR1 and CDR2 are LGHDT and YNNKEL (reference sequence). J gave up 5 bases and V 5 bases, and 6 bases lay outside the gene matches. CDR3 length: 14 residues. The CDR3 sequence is CASSYRDRGNEQYF. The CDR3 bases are TGTGCCAGCAGCTACCGGGACAGGGGCAACGAGCAGTACTTC.

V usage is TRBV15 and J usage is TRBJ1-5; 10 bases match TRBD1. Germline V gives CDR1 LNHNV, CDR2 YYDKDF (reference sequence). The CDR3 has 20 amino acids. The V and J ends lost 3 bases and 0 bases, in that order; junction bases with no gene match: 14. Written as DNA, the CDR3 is TGTGCCACCAGCAGGTCACACCGGGACAGGGGCCTGTATAGCAATCAGCCCCAGCATTTT. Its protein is CATSRSHRDRGLYSNQPQHF.

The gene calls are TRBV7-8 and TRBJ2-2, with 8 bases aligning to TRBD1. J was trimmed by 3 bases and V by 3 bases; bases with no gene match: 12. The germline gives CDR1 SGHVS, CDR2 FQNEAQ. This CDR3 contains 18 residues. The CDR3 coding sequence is TGTGCCAGCAGCTTTCCCTTGACCCGGGGACAGGACACCGGGGAGCTGTTTTTT. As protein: CASSFPLTRGQDTGELFF.

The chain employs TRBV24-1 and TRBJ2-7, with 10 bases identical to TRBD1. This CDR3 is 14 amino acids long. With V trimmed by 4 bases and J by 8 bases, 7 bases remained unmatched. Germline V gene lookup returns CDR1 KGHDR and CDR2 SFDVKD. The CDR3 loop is CATSETVTGGKQYF. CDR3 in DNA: TGTGCCACCAGTGAAACAGTGACAGGGGGCAAGCAGTACTTC.

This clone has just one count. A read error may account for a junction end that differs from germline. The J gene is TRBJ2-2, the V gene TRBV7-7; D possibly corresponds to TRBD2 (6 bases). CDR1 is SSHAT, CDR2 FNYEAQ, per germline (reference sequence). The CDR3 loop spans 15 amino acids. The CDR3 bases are TGTGCTAGCAGCTTTACCATGGGGGGTGCCGGGGAGCTGTTTTTT. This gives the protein CASSFTMGGAGELFF. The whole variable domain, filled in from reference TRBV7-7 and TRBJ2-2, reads GAGVSQSPRYKVTKRGQDVTLRCDPISSHATLYWYQQALGQGPEFLTYFNYEAQPDKSGLPSDRFSAERPEGSISTLTIQRTEQRDSAMYRCASSFTMGGAGELFFGEGSRLTVL.

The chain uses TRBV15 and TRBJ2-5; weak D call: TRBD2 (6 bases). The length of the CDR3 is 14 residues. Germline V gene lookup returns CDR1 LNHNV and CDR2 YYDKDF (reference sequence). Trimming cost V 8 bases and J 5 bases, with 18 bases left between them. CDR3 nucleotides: TGTGCCACCTCAGGCGGCGGGGTGAGGGAGACCCAGTACTTC. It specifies CATSGGGVRETQYF.

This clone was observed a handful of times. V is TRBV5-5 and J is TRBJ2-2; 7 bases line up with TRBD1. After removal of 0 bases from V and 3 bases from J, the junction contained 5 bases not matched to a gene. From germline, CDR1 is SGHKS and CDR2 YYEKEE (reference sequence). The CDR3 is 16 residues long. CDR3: CASSLGAGTDTGELFF. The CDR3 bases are TGTGCCAGCAGCTTGGGAGCCGGGACAGACACCGGGGAGCTGTTTTTT.

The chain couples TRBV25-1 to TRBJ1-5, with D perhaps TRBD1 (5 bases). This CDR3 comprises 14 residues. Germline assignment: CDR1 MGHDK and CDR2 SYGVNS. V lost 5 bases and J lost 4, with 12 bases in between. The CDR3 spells CASSLGQGNQPQHF. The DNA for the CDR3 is TGTGCCAGCAGTTTAGGGCAGGGAAATCAGCCCCAGCATTTT.

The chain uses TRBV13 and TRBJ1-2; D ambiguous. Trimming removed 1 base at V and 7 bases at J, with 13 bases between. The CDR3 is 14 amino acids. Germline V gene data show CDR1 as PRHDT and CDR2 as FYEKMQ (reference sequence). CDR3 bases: TGTGCCAGCAGCTTAGTTAGGTCGGGATCTGGCTACACCTTC. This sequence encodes CASSLVRSGSGYTF.